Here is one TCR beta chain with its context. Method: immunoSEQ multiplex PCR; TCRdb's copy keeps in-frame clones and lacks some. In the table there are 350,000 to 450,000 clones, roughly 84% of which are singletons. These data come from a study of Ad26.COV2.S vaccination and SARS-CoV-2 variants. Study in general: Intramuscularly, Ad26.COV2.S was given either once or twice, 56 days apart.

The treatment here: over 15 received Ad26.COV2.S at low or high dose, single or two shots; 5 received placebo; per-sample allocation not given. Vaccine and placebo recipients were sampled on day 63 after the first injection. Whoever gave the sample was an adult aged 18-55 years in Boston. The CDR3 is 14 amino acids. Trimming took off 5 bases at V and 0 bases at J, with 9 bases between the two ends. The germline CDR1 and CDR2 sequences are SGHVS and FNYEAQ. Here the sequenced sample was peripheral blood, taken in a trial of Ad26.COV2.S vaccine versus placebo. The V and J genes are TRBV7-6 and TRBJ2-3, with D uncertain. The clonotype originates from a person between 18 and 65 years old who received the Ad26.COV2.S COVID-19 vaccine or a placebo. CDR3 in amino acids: CASSIIPSTDTQYF. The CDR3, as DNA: TGTGCCAGCAGCATAATACCTAGCACAGATACGCAGTATTTT.